This T cell receptor beta chain was observed in a study of T-cell memory formation after mild COVID-19. The study, taken as a whole, reports: Contracting CD4+ clones were located mainly in CM and EM, and CD8+ clones in EMRA. CD4/CD8 balance characterized clones contracting day 15 to 85, and CD4+ skew characterized later expanders.

On this clonotype: Its antigen remains unknown.

Constant-segment primers served in 5'RACE that generated TCR alpha and TCR beta cDNA libraries bearing sample barcodes and UMIs. TCRdb passed the 5' RACE reads through MiXCR, listing each CDR3 protein once. The sample lists approximately 300,000 distinct CDR3 sequences, about a sixth occurring once. In germline, CDR1 is SGHRS, CDR2 YFSETQ. Trimming left V 1 base short and J 5 bases short, with 9 bases between. This CDR3 has 14 amino acids. The chain has TRBV5-1 and TRBJ1-4; D gene unclear. Material for sequencing was PBMCs or a T cell subset sorted from them (not recorded which). The clonotype originates from a man aged 18 to 29 who had mild COVID-19 (a few samples of this study predate the infection). Cell type and time point are not known. CDR3 sequence (DNA): TGCGCCAGCAGCTTGTCTGCCGTAAATGAAAAACTGTTTTTT. Translation: CASSLSAVNEKLFF.